The clone carrying this TCR beta chain has only a few counts. There are 17 residues in the CDR3. Germline V gene data show CDR1 as SQVTM and CDR2 as ANQGSEA. The V end was cut by 6 bases, the J end by 1 base, with 23 bases between. The sample is drawn from a study of blood T cells in healthy people across ages. The use of a sample-barcoded 5' primer and a J-beta primer mix characterized a second PCR of roughly 7 to 11 cycles. Each sample yielded at least 3 million CDR3-containing paired-end reads. TCRdb processed the 5' RACE reads anew with MiXCR; each CDR3 protein has one entry. The data contain about 1.1 million distinct CDR3 sequences, about two fifths of them singletons. Isolated per sample were at least 7 million PBMCs.

The sample comprised blood. The source of this sequence is a man between 18 and 29 years old in good health. The rearrangement uses TRBV29-1 and TRBJ2-3; D not resolved. Here the CDR3 DNA reads TGCAGCGTGCCGGACGGTGGAAGGTCATTGGGCACAGATACGCAGTATTTT. It yields the protein CSVPDGGRSLGTDTQYF.